This entry lists 5 T cell receptor beta chains sequenced from one sample in a study of post-analysis software for immune sequencing data. Findings and caveats of the study: Higher frequency in patients than in controls was seen for about five TRBV segments, with TRBV5-6, TRBV5-1 and TRBV20-1 among them.

Prepared libraries of TCR beta cDNA carried unique molecular identifiers. In TCRdb, the PCR reads were re-called with MiXCR into one record per CDR3 protein. The sample has about 770,000 distinct CDR3 sequences, around 46% seen once; the top ten hold roughly 4.9%. No antigen has been identified for these receptors. The sequencing input was blood. Receptors originate from a girl under 18 with multiple sclerosis.

This clonotype was counted between two and nine times. The rearrangement links TRBV10-1 to TRBJ1-1; D uncertain. Germline assignment: CDR1 WNHNN and CDR2 SYGVQD (reference sequence). The CDR3 is made up of 12 amino acids. The V gene lost 8 bases and the J gene lost 6 bases, with 13 bases spanning the gap. The CDR3 protein is CASDEREAEAFF. CDR3 DNA sequence: TGCGCCAGCGATGAGAGGGAAGCTGAAGCTTTCTTT.

The V and J genes are TRBV2 and TRBJ2-7; 7 nucleotides match TRBD2. Trimming at V came to 0 bases and at J to 3 bases, leaving 14 bases not matched to a gene. This CDR3 region has 18 residues. CDR1 and CDR2 from the germline V gene are SNHLY and FYNNEI. The chain's CDR3 is CASSEAPGWMRENYEQYF. CDR3 nucleotide sequence: TGTGCCAGCAGTGAAGCTCCCGGCTGGATGCGGGAGAACTACGAGCAGTACTTC.

In its sample, this clonotype was seen a few times. This rearrangement joins TRBV12-3 or TRBV12-4 to TRBJ2-5; the match to TRBD1 covers 7 bases. The J call is uncertain, as TRBJ2-7 better fits the DNA end. The CDR3 runs to 17 residues. CDR3 nucleotide sequence: TGTGCCAGCAGTTCCGAGGGCCTGGACAGGCCCCCCTACGAGCAGTACTTC. Residues: CASSSEGLDRPPYEQYF.

This chain connects TRBV7-9 to TRBJ2-1, with 9 bases fitting TRBD2. This CDR3 has 16 amino acids. The V segment lost 0 bases and the J segment 5 bases; nucleotides outside the gene matches: 5. Germline V gene sequence: CDR1 SEHNR, CDR2 FQNEAQ (reference sequence). The CDR3 DNA reads TGTGCCAGCAGCTTAGCCATTGGCGGGAGGGACAATGAGCAGTTCTTC. As protein: CASSLAIGGRDNEQFF.

The rearrangement links TRBV9 to TRBJ2-7; D is possibly TRBD1 (6 bases). Trimming left V 4 bases short and J 4 bases short, with 21 bases between. Germline V gene data show CDR1 as SGDLS and CDR2 as YYNGEE. CDR3 size: 16 residues. CDR3 sequence reads: CASSYRGTGEVYEQYF. CDR3 in DNA: TGTGCCAGCAGCTATAGGGGGACCGGAGAGGTGTACGAGCAGTACTTC.